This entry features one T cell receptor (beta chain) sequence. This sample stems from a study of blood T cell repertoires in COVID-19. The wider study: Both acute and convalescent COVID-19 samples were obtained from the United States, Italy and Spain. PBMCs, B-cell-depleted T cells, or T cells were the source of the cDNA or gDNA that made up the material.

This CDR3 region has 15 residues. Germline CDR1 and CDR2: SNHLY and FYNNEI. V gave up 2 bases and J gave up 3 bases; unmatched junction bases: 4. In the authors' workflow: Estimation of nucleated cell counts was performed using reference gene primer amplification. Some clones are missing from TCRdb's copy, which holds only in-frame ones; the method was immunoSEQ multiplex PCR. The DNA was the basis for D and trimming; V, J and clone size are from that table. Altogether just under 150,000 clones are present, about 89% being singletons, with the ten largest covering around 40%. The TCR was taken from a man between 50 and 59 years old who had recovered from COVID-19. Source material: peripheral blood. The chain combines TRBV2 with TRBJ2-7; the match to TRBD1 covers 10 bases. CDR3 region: CASSEPGTGDYEQYF. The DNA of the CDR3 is TGTGCCAGCAGTGAACCTGGGACAGGGGACTACGAGCAGTACTTC.